The present T cell receptor (beta chain) was sequenced within a study of blood T cells in healthy people across ages. CDR3 length equals 15 residues. This clonotype was observed at least ten times. The antigen is not known. At one boundary the junction diverges from the germline segment, which might be a read error. A second PCR, run for roughly 7 to 12 cycles, used a sample-barcoded 5' primer plus a J-beta primer mix. Every cDNA molecule bore a tag from a template-switch adaptor containing 12 random nucleotides. TCRdb passed the 5' RACE reads through MiXCR, listing each CDR3 protein once. The data hold around 1,600,000 distinct CDR3 sequences, with approximately 43% observed a single time. The study's findings and limits: Among long-lived donors, naive CD4+ cells were more numerous and diversity higher than in aged donors.

The sample consisted of blood. The TCR comes from a woman aged 18-30 years in good health. The chain joins TRBV12-3 or TRBV12-4 to TRBJ2-3; 8 bases map to TRBD1. CDR3 DNA sequence: TGCGCCAGCAGCCCTCGACAGGGGAGTACAGATACGCAGTATTTT. Translation gives CASSPRQGSTDTQYF.